The 24 T cell receptor beta chains presented below share a single source sample, sequenced in a study of human T cells and chemical hapten exposure. TCRdb processed the RACE reads anew with MiXCR; each CDR3 protein has one entry. Of 90,000 to 140,000 distinct CDR3 sequences in the sample, approximately 36% were seen once. Time point given: patch test 3, about 24 weeks after DPC sensitization. This sample's treatment: therapeutic diphenylcyclopropenone sensitization with weekly scalp DPC. Sequencing was performed on whole blood, taken in connection with sensitization to the hapten diphenylcyclopropenone (DPC). The receptor set was obtained from a man aged 40-50 years with alopecia areata. Some clones in this sample may be carry-over from other donors' samples.

The J gene is TRBJ1-3, the V gene TRBV4-1; unclear D gene. V was clipped by 2 bases and J by 0 bases, with 8 bases between them. The CDR3 contains 15 residues. Germline V gene data show CDR1 as MGHRA and CDR2 as YSYEKL. The CDR3 protein is CASSQWTDSGNTIYF. CDR3 bases: TGCGCCAGCAGCCAATGGACGGACTCTGGAAACACCATATATTTT.

This chain links TRBV18 with TRBJ2-3; the D gene is possibly TRBD1 (6 bases). Germline V lookup: CDR1 KGHSH, CDR2 LQKENI. Trimming removed 1 base from V and 2 bases from J, with 19 bases in between. This CDR3 has 18 residues. CDR3 residues: CASSPLPGQSLSTDTQYF. The CDR3 coding sequence is TGTGCCAGCTCACCACTCCCCGGACAGAGTCTTTCCACAGATACGCAGTATTTT.

The chain joins TRBV7-2 to TRBJ2-4, with D possibly being TRBD1 (5 bases). The V end lost 3 bases, the J end lost 6 bases, and 9 bases lay between the germline ends. Germline V CDR1 and CDR2: SGHTA, FQGNSA. The CDR3 extends over 13 amino acids. CDR3 nucleotide sequence: TGTGCCAGCAGCTTCAAAGGGGCAAACATTCAGTACTTC. It yields the protein CASSFKGANIQYF.

The CDR3 loop is CASSPPGGVEETQYF. The CDR3 bases are TGTGCCAGCAGCCCCCCGGGGGGGGTAGAGGAGACCCAGTACTTC. V gene TRBV7-9 combines with J gene TRBJ2-5, with TRBD2 matching over 8 bases. Germline loops: CDR1 SEHNR, CDR2 FQNEAQ (reference sequence). The CDR3 has 15 amino acids. The junction had 10 bases not matched to a gene; V was cut back by 5 bases and J by 5 bases.

The chain uses TRBV29-1 and TRBJ2-3; no definite D call. CDR1 is SQVTM, CDR2 ANQGSEA, per germline. There are 13 residues in the CDR3. CDR3 in amino acids: CSFSRLVTDTQYF. CDR3 sequence (DNA): TGCAGTTTCTCTCGATTGGTGACAGATACGCAGTATTTT.

This clonotype was seen only a few times. The V gene is TRBV12-3 or TRBV12-4, the J gene TRBJ2-7; D perhaps matches TRBD2 (5 bases). This CDR3 has 13 amino acids. V was clipped by 3 bases and J by 3 bases, with 9 bases between them. This CDR3 is CASSFGEGYEQYF. In DNA, the CDR3 is TGTGCCAGCAGTTTTGGTGAGGGCTACGAGCAGTACTTC.

V usage is TRBV4-3 and J usage is TRBJ2-3, with D unclear. Germline CDR1 LGHNA, CDR2 YSLEER. The V end was cut by 1 base, the J end by 5 bases, with 4 bases between. CDR3 length: 12 amino acids. Here the CDR3 DNA reads TGCGCCAGCAGCCAAGGGGAAGATACGCAGTATTTT. This codes for CASSQGEDTQYF.

The V and J genes are TRBV7-9 and TRBJ1-1; weak D call: TRBD1 (5 bases). In germline, CDR1 is SEHNR, CDR2 FQNEAQ (reference sequence). The CDR3 is made up of 15 amino acids. Trimming left V 5 bases short and J 1 base short, with 14 bases between. The chain's CDR3 is CASSKGGHRNTEAFF. The CDR3 bases are TGTGCCAGCAGCAAAGGTGGACACCGGAACACTGAAGCTTTCTTT.

This clonotype was found once. The chain carries TRBV20-1 and TRBJ1-2; tentatively, D is TRBD1 (6 bases). Germline CDR1 DFQATT, CDR2 SNEGSKA (reference sequence). This CDR3 is built from 14 residues. V was clipped by 4 bases and J by 5 bases, with 17 bases between them. The CDR3 region is CSANPTGLGYGYTF. CDR3 sequence (DNA): TGCAGTGCTAACCCGACAGGCTTAGGGTATGGCTACACCTTC.

The chain employs TRBV6-5 and TRBJ1-4; D not resolved. The CDR3 runs to 16 residues. Trimming pared 3 bases from V and 7 bases from J, leaving 18 bases between. Germline assignment: CDR1 MNHEY and CDR2 SVGAGI. Written as DNA, the CDR3 is TGTGCCAGCAGTTATAAAGGAGGGTTACCCGTTGAAAAACTGTTTTTT. Protein sequence: CASSYKGGLPVEKLFF.

CDR3 bases: TGCAGTGCTAGGGACTCCCTGAGCTCCTACGAGCAGTACTTC. Protein sequence: CSARDSLSSYEQYF. V and J are TRBV20-1 and TRBJ2-7, with a weak D call TRBD2 (5 bases). The V gene lost 3 bases and the J gene lost 0 bases, with 12 bases spanning the gap. The CDR3 runs 14 residues. CDR1 is DFQATT, CDR2 SNEGSKA, per germline (reference sequence).

The J gene is TRBJ2-1, the V gene TRBV10-3; tentative D call: TRBD2 (6 bases). The CDR3 is made up of 15 amino acids. V was pared by 6 bases and J by 7 bases, with 19 bases between. Germline CDR1 reads ENHRY; CDR2 reads SYGVKD. The DNA of the CDR3 is TGTGCCATCAGAAACCGGGACTCCTTTGGAAATGAGCAGTTCTTC. Protein: CAIRNRDSFGNEQFF.

V and J are TRBV12-3 or TRBV12-4 and TRBJ1-2; D gene unclear. CDR3 length: 13 amino acids. V was trimmed by 10 bases and J by 4 bases, leaving 16 bases between them. This CDR3 reads CATRSRSGYGYTF. As DNA, the CDR3 is TGTGCCACCCGATCTCGGAGCGGCTATGGCTACACCTTC.

The rearrangement links TRBV12-3 or TRBV12-4 to TRBJ2-5, with 9 bases aligning to TRBD2. The CDR3 spans 16 residues. Losses at the gene ends were 4 bases for V and 5 bases for J; bases not matched to a gene: 11. The CDR3 protein is CASSWGLAVDGETQYF. The DNA for the CDR3 is TGTGCCAGCAGTTGGGGACTAGCAGTTGACGGGGAGACCCAGTACTTC.

The gene calls are TRBV4-1 and TRBJ1-5; D call uncertain. Trimming took 0 bases from V and 2 from J, leaving 11 bases between them. Germline V lookup: CDR1 MGHRA, CDR2 YSYEKL. The CDR3 is 16 residues long. CDR3 in amino acids: CASSQDWAGGNQPQHF. DNA for the CDR3: TGCGCCAGCAGCCAAGATTGGGCAGGCGGCAATCAGCCCCAGCATTTT.

This clonotype showed up just a few times. V usage is TRBV12-3 or TRBV12-4 and J usage is TRBJ2-7; D uncertain. The V and J ends lost 3 bases and 2 bases respectively, with 8 bases between them. The CDR3 is 13 residues long. CDR3 region: CASSLQEAYEQYF. The CDR3 nucleotides are TGTGCCAGCAGTTTGCAGGAAGCCTACGAGCAGTACTTC.

This clonotype was observed a few times. The CDR3 bases are TGTGCCAGCAGCCCTACTAGCGGTTCCGAGCAGTACGTC. Protein sequence: CASSPTSGSEQYV. V usage is TRBV7-9 and J usage is TRBJ2-7; 8 bases match TRBD2. Per the germline V gene, CDR1 is SEHNR and CDR2 is FQNEAQ (reference sequence). The V gene end was trimmed by 5 bases and the J gene end by 6 bases; junction bases not matched to a gene: 6. The CDR3 is 13 residues long.

This sequence joins TRBV20-1 and TRBJ2-3; no clear D. The CDR3 covers 15 residues. The ends were cut back, 2 bases at V and 2 bases at J, with 14 bases in the middle. From germline, CDR1 is DFQATT and CDR2 SNEGSKA (reference sequence). In nucleotides, the CDR3 is TGCAGTGCTAGAAAGAGTAGCCAGAACACAGATACGCAGTATTTT. Its protein product is CSARKSSQNTDTQYF.

V and J are TRBV7-2 and TRBJ2-3; D is perhaps TRBD1 or TRBD2 (7 bases each). This CDR3 has 16 amino acids. Germline V CDR1 and CDR2: SGHTA, FQGNSA. V was pared by 5 bases and J by 10 bases, with 25 bases between. The CDR3 coding sequence is TGTGCCAGCAGCCCCGAGTTGCCAGGGGGGGCGACAGCGCAGTATTTT. Its protein product is CASSPELPGGATAQYF. Full variable domain (remainder filled in from reference TRBV7-2 and TRBJ2-3): GAGVSQSPSNKVTEKGKDVELRCDPISGHTALYWYRQSLGQGLEFLIYFQGNSAPDKSGLPSDRFSAERTGGSVSTLTIQRTQQEDSAVYLCASSPELPGGATAQYFGPGTRLTVL.

J is TRBJ1-1 and V is TRBV14; TRBD1 aligns across 11 bases. The CDR3 is 15 amino acids. Germline-derived CDR1 and CDR2 are SGHDN and FVKESK. V was pared by 4 bases and J by 3 bases, with 4 bases of the junction left unmatched. The CDR3 region has the DNA TGTGCCAGCAGCCGGACAGGGGGCTATGACACTGAAGCTTTCTTT. Translating gives CASSRTGGYDTEAFF. Full variable domain (missing parts from reference TRBV14 and TRBJ1-1): EAGVTQFPSHSVIEKGQTVTLRCDPISGHDNLYWYRRVMGKEIKFLLHFVKESKQDESGMPNNRFLAERTGGTYSTLKVQPAELEDSGVYFCASSRTGGYDTEAFFGQGTRLTVV.

The sample holds many counts of this clonotype. The chain employs TRBV3-1 and TRBJ2-3, with D uncertain. The germline CDR1 and CDR2 sequences are LGHDT and YNNKEL (reference sequence). The CDR3 runs 13 residues. Trimming took 4 bases from V and 6 from J, leaving 11 bases between them. The CDR3 loop reads CASSPLNGDTQYF. The CDR3, as DNA: TGTGCCAGCAGCCCCCTTAATGGGGATACGCAGTATTTT.

The chain has TRBV7-2 and TRBJ2-1; tentatively, D is TRBD2 (5 bases). CDR1 is SGHTA, CDR2 FQGNSA, per germline. CDR3 size: 15 residues. Trimming took off 5 bases at V and 12 bases at J, with 23 bases between the two ends. In DNA form, the CDR3 reads TGTGCCAGCAGCCCCAACGGCGGTAGCGCCGAGGGGCAGTTCTTC. It translates to CASSPNGGSAEGQFF.

The V gene is TRBV21-1, the J gene TRBJ2-7; the table assigns TRBD2, which was not confirmed against the DNA. TRBV21-1 is deemed a pseudogene. There are 16 residues in the CDR3. The CDR3 protein is CASSLIRDFRSYEQYV. CDR3 sequence (DNA): TGTGCCAGCAGCCTTATCCGGGACTTCCGCTCCTACGAGCAGTACGTC.

V is TRBV27 and J is TRBJ2-5; 8 bases align to TRBD1. CDR1 MNHEY and CDR2 SMNVEV come from the germline V gene (reference sequence). The trim removed 6 bases at V and 2 bases at J, leaving 8 bases unmatched. The CDR3 has 15 amino acids. The DNA of the CDR3 is TGTGCCAGCAGGTCGCAGGGGGCGCCTCAAGAGACCCAGTACTTC. Residues: CASRSQGAPQETQYF.